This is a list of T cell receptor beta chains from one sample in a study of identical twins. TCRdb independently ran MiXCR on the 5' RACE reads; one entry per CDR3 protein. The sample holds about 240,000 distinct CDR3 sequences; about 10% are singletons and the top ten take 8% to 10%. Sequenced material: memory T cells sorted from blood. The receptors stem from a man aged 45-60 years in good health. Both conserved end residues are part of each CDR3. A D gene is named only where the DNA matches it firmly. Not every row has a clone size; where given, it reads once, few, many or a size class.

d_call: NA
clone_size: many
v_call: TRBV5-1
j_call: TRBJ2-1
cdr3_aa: CASRLHDEQFF
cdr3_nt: TGCGCCAGTCGGCTACATGACGAGCAGTTCTTC

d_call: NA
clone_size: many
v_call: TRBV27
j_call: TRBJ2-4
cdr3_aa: CASSLTAKNIQYF
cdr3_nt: TGTGCCAGCAGTTTAACAGCCAAAAACATTCAGTACTTC

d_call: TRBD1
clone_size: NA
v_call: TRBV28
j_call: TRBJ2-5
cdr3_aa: CASSFGTGSPGETQYF
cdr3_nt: TGTGCCAGCAGTTTCGGGACAGGGTCCCCCGGAGAGACCCAGTACTTC

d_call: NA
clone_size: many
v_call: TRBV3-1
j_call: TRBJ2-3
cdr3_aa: CASSQASSTDTQYF
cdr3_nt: TGTGCCAGCAGCCAAGCTTCTAGCACAGATACGCAGTATTTT

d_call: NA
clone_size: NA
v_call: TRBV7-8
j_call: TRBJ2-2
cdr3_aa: CASSRDGSTGELFF
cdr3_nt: TGTGCCAGCAGCCGGGACGGATCCACCGGGGAGCTGTTTTTT

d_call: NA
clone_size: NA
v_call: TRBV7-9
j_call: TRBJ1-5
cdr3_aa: CASSLGGVGGQPQHF
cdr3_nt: TGTGCCAGCAGCTTAGGGGGCGTAGGAGGTCAGCCCCAGCATTTT

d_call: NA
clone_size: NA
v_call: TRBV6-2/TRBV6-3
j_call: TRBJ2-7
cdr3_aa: CASSPGWGVEQYF
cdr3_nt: TGTGCCAGCAGTCCTGGCTGGGGGGTCGAGCAGTACTTC

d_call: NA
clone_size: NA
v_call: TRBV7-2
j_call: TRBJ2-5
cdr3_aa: CASSPSRQTQYF
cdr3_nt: TGTGCCAGCAGCCCTTCCCGTCAGACCCAGTACTTC

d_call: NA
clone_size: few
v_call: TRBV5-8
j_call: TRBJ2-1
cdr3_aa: CASSLLGGNNEQFF
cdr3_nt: TGTGCCAGCAGCTTACTAGGCGGAAACAATGAGCAGTTCTTC

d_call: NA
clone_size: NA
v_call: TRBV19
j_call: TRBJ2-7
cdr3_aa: CASTPKTRGLVPYEQYF
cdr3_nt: TGTGCCAGTACCCCAAAAACCAGGGGTTTGGTTCCCTACGAGCAGTACTTC

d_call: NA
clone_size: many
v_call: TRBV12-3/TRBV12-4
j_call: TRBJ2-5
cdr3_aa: CASSLVGYETQYF
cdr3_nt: TGTGCCAGCAGTTTGGTGGGCTACGAGACCCAGTACTTC

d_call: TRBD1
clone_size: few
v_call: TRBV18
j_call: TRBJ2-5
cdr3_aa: CASSPQDREETQYF
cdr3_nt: TGTGCCAGCTCACCACAGGACAGGGAAGAGACCCAGTACTTC

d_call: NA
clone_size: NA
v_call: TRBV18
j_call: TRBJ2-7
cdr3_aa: CASSASTYEQYF
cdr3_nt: TGTGCCAGCTCCGCGAGCACCTACGAGCAGTACTTC

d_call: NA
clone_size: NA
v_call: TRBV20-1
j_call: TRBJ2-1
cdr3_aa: CSAREARAGRYNEQFF
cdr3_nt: TGCAGTGCTAGAGAAGCACGAGCGGGCCGTTACAATGAGCAGTTCTTC

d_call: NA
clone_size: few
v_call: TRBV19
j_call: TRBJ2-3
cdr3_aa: CASSISEVVTRTAQYF
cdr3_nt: TGTGCCAGTAGTATAAGTGAGGTGGTGACTCGAACAGCGCAGTATTTT

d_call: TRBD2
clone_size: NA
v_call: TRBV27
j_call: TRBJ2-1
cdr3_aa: CASRGGTIYNEQFF
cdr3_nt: TGTGCCAGCCGGGGAGGGACTATTTACAATGAGCAGTTCTTC

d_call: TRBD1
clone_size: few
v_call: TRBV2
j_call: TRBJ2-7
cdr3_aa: CASRDRVTYEQYF
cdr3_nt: TGTGCCAGCCGGGACAGGGTCACCTACGAGCAGTACTTC

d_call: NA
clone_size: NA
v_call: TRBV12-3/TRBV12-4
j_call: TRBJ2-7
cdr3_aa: CASSLRDNSYEQYF
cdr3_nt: TGTGCCAGCAGTTTAAGGGACAACTCCTACGAGCAGTACTTC

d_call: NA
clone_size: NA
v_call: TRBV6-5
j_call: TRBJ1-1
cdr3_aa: CASSYIDSATEAFF
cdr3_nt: TGTGCCAGCAGTTACATCGACAGTGCCACTGAAGCTTTCTTT